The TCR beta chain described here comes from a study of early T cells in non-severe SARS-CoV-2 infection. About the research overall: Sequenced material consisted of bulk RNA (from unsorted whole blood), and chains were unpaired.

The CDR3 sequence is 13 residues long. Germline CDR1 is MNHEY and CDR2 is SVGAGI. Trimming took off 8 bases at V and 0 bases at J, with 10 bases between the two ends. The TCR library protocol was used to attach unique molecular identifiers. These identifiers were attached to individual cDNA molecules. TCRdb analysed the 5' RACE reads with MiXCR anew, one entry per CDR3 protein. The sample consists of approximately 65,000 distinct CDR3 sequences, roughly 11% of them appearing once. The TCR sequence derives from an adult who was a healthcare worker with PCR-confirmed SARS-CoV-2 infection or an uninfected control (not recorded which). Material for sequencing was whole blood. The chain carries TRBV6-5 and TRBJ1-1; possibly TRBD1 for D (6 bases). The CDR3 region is CASATGMNTEAFF. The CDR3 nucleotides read TGTGCCAGCGCAACAGGGATGAACACTGAAGCTTTCTTT.